This is a list of T cell receptor beta chains from one sample in a study of preoperative IRX-2 immunotherapy in early breast cancer. Sequenced by immunoSEQ multiplex PCR; TCRdb stores in-frame clones only, minus some. This table holds roughly 45,000 clones, just under 95% found once. The sample here was tumor tissue, taken after IRX-2 immunotherapy. The receptors were sampled from a human donor with breast cancer. The CDR3 runs from the conserved cysteine through the conserved F or W. A D gene is named only where the DNA matches it firmly. Clone sizes are given selectively: once, few, many, or a class where the clone is expanded.

V	size	D	J	CDR3	DNA
TRBV7-9	.	.	TRBJ2-5	CASSFSGVRETQYF	TGTGCCAGCAGCTTCTCAGGGGTGAGGGAGACCCAGTACTTC
TRBV28	.	.	TRBJ2-7	CASSSAGVRSYEQYF	TGTGCCAGCAGTTCCGCAGGGGTTCGTTCCTACGAGCAGTACTTC
TRBV6-1	.	.	TRBJ2-1	CASSPLTSSYNEQFF	TGTGCCAGCAGCCCTTTGACGAGCTCCTACAATGAGCAGTTCTTC
TRBV18	.	.	TRBJ1-1	CASSPPSGRNTEAFF	TGTGCCAGCTCACCACCGAGTGGCAGGAACACTGAAGCTTTCTTT
TRBV19	.	.	TRBJ2-2	CAIAQGNTGELFF	TGTGCCATCGCCCAAGGGAACACCGGGGAGCTGTTTTTT
TRBV7-9	few	TRBD1	TRBJ1-6	CASSSTGPGNSPLHF	TGTGCCAGCAGCTCGACAGGGCCGGGGAATTCACCCCTCCACTTT
TRBV15	.	.	TRBJ1-2	CATSPYGQGNYGYTF	TGTGCCACCAGCCCCTATGGGCAGGGTAACTATGGCTACACCTTC
TRBV6-5	.	.	TRBJ2-3	CATSREGRGSDTQYF	TGTGCCACTTCCAGGGAGGGGAGGGGGTCAGATACGCAGTATTTT
TRBV19	.	.	TRBJ1-3	CASSPDGLFSGNTIYF	TGTGCCAGTAGTCCGGACGGGCTTTTCTCTGGAAACACCATATATTTT
TRBV9	.	.	TRBJ1-6	CASSVEGGGHSPLHF	TGTGCCAGCAGCGTTGAGGGTGGGGGTCATTCACCCCTCCACTTT
TRBV5-1	.	.	TRBJ2-5	CASSLDGQQETQYF	TGCGCCAGCAGCTTGGATGGGCAACAAGAGACCCAGTACTTC
TRBV10-2	.	TRBD1	TRBJ1-1	CASSQPFYRGENTEAFF	TGCGCCAGCAGTCAACCCTTTTACAGGGGAGAGAACACTGAAGCTTTCTTT
TRBV28	.	.	TRBJ2-6	CASSKTGSGANVLTF	TGTGCCAGCAGTAAAACAGGTTCTGGGGCCAACGTCCTGACTTTC
TRBV13	once	.	TRBJ2-3	CASNLAVTDTQYF	TGTGCCAGCAACTTAGCCGTCACAGATACGCAGTATTTT
TRBV11-2	.	TRBD2	TRBJ2-7	CASSLEYAGGPYEQYF	TGTGCAAGCAGCTTAGAATACGCGGGAGGGCCCTACGAGCAGTACTTC
TRBV5-1	.	.	TRBJ2-3	CASSFDGVGTDTQYF	TGCGCCAGCAGCTTTGATGGGGTAGGCACAGATACGCAGTATTTT
TRBV29-1	.	.	TRBJ2-7	CSVGRALRISEQYF	TGCAGCGTGGGGCGGGCGCTTAGGATAAGCGAGCAGTACTTC
TRBV10-3	.	TRBD2	TRBJ2-2	CAISESGTSGRQELFF	TGTGCCATCAGTGAGTCGGGGACTAGCGGGAGGCAGGAGCTGTTTTTT
TRBV11-1	few	.	TRBJ2-7	CASSRRQGSYEQYF	TGTGCCAGCAGCCGTCGCCAGGGGAGTTACGAGCAGTACTTC
TRBV2	once	TRBD1	TRBJ1-5	CASSGTGGGNQPQHF	TGTGCCAGCAGTGGGACAGGGGGCGGCAATCAGCCCCAGCATTTT
TRBV2	.	.	TRBJ2-2	CASGLLALTNTGELFF	TGTGCCAGCGGCTTACTAGCACTAACGAACACCGGGGAGCTGTTTTTT
TRBV7-9	few	.	TRBJ1-2	CASSLIQGYGYGYTF	TGTGCCAGCAGCTTAATTCAGGGCTATGGCTATGGCTACACCTTC
TRBV6-1	.	.	TRBJ1-2	CASSTTGVANYGYTF	TGTGCCAGCAGTACAACGGGAGTTGCGAACTATGGCTACACCTTC
TRBV29-1	.	.	TRBJ2-7	CSALYPLTRTIYF	TGCAGCGCCCTTTATCCCCTGACAAGGACGATCTACTTC
TRBV5-1	.	.	TRBJ1-5	CASSLSPYLNQPQHF	TGCGCCAGCAGCTTGTCCCCCTACCTCAATCAGCCCCAGCATTTT
TRBV28	.	.	TRBJ2-2	CASSLSMGTGELFF	TGTGCCAGCAGTTTATCTATGGGCACCGGGGAGCTGTTTTTT
TRBV19	.	.	TRBJ1-5	CASMDGFFSNQPQHF	TGTGCCAGCATGGACGGGTTTTTTAGCAATCAGCCCCAGCATTTT
TRBV7-9	.	.	TRBJ2-7	CASRLVGLSLGEQYF	TGTGCCAGCAGGTTAGTGGGACTGTCCCTAGGCGAGCAGTACTTC
TRBV4-3	.	.	TRBJ2-3	CASSHWGDRTTDTQYF	TGCGCCAGCAGCCATTGGGGGGACAGAACGACAGATACGCAGTATTTT
TRBV30	.	TRBD2	TRBJ2-7	CAWSVPTDRGLAGALLLSEQYF	TGTGCCTGGAGTGTACCCACCGACCGGGGACTAGCGGGGGCCCTCCTCTTAAGCGAGCAGTACTTC
TRBV5-1	.	TRBD1	TRBJ1-2	CASSLTPGQGASNYGYTF	TGCGCCAGCAGCTTAACACCGGGACAGGGGGCGTCTAACTATGGCTACACCTTC
TRBV4-3	.	TRBD1	TRBJ2-7	CASSPRTGTYEQYF	TGCGCCAGCAGCCCCCGGACAGGGACTTACGAGCAGTACTTC
TRBV5-1	.	.	TRBJ2-4	CASRTTGAKNIQYF	TGCGCCAGCAGGACCACCGGGGCCAAAAACATTCAGTACTTC
TRBV18	.	.	TRBJ1-2	CASSPTVGFRGYTF	TGTGCCAGCTCACCGACCGTTGGTTTTCGTGGCTACACCTTC
TRBV19	.	TRBD2	TRBJ2-1	CASSKTRAGGPMRGNEQFF	TGTGCCAGTAGCAAAACTAGAGCGGGAGGGCCTATGCGGGGCAATGAGCAGTTCTTC
TRBV15	.	.	TRBJ1-3	CATSRVGDGNTIYF	TGTGCCACCAGCAGAGTAGGGGATGGAAACACCATATATTTT
TRBV4-3	few	.	TRBJ1-2	CASSQGPRNYGYTF	TGCGCCAGCAGCCAAGGCCCCCGTAACTATGGCTACACCTTC
TRBV10-3	.	TRBD1	TRBJ1-4	CAISERTGREKLFF	TGTGCCATCAGTGAGCGGACAGGGAGGGAAAAACTGTTTTTT
TRBV27	.	.	TRBJ1-6	CASSLSSSFSYNSPLHF	TGTGCCAGCAGTTTATCCAGTTCCTTCTCCTATAATTCACCCCTCCACTTT
TRBV7-2	.	.	TRBJ1-2	CASSFLQGIYGYTF	TGTGCCAGCAGCTTCCTCCAGGGGATCTATGGCTACACCTTC
TRBV2	once	TRBD1	TRBJ2-5	CASSEPPWDSQKETQYF	TGTGCCAGCAGTGAACCGCCTTGGGACAGTCAGAAAGAGACCCAGTACTTC
TRBV19	.	.	TRBJ1-4	CARQPGHPNEKLFF	TGTGCCAGACAACCGGGACACCCTAATGAAAAACTGTTTTTT
TRBV5-4	.	TRBD2	TRBJ2-3	CASSRDWVAGSTDTQYF	TGTGCCAGCAGCCGGGACTGGGTAGCGGGATCCACAGATACGCAGTATTTT
TRBV15	once	.	TRBJ2-5	CATSRERGQETQYF	TGTGCCACCAGCAGAGAGAGGGGCCAAGAGACCCAGTACTTC
TRBV5-1	.	.	TRBJ1-2	CASSLDWTAGGYTF	TGCGCCAGCAGCTTGGACTGGACAGCCGGTGGCTACACCTTC
TRBV11-2	.	.	TRBJ2-7	CASSPMRRAIDHF	TGTGCCAGCAGCCCCATGCGTCGAGCAATTGACCACTTC
TRBV11-2	.	TRBD2	TRBJ2-1	CASSSRPGLASYNEQFF	TGTGCCAGCAGCTCACGTCCGGGACTAGCGTCCTACAATGAGCAGTTCTTC